A single sample gave rise to the 22 T cell receptor beta chains below, sequenced in a study of cytomegalovirus exposure and HLA in healthy donors. PCR amplification relied on 60 Vbeta primers (plus 13 Jbeta primers). Clones were sequenced by immunoSEQ multiplex PCR, and TCRdb holds only the in-frame ones, with some missing. The sample consists of about 210,000 clones, roughly 82% of them appearing once. Sequenced sample: PBMCs. These receptors all stem from a man in his forties in good health and CMV-seropositive.

The CDR3 region has the DNA TGCGCCAGCAGTGATCACAGGGTGAACACTGAAGCTTTCTTT. Translating gives CASSDHRVNTEAFF. The chain couples TRBV10-2 to TRBJ1-1; TRBD1 is a possible D gene (6 bases). V dropped 3 bases and J dropped 0 bases, with 8 bases sitting between them. There are 14 residues in the CDR3. Germline CDR1 reads WSHSY; CDR2 reads SAAADI.

This clone was seen once. The chain is built from TRBV19 and TRBJ2-7; D perhaps matches TRBD1 (5 bases). The V end lost 3 bases, the J end lost 6 bases, and 12 bases lay between the germline ends. CDR1 and CDR2 from the germline V gene are LNHDA and SQIVND (reference sequence). The CDR3 has 13 residues. This CDR3 reads CASSIIGVSEQYF. CDR3 DNA sequence: TGTGCCAGTAGTATCATAGGGGTCAGCGAGCAGTACTTC.

The gene calls are TRBV19 and TRBJ1-5, with D uncertain. The CDR3 spans 14 residues. Deletions cut 8 bases from V and 4 bases from J, with 15 bases between. From germline, CDR1 is LNHDA and CDR2 SQIVND (reference sequence). Written as DNA, the CDR3 is TGTGCCAGTGCGAACTACCGGCGGAATCAGCCCCAGCATTTT. It yields the protein CASANYRRNQPQHF.

V and J are TRBV7-2 and TRBJ2-1, with TRBD2 matching over 11 bases. Germline lookup yields CDR1 SGHTA and CDR2 FQGNSA. The CDR3 consists of 15 residues. Germline trimming cut 5 bases from V and 12 bases from J; bases unmatched to any gene: 12. The CDR3 reads CASSRGTSGSGGQFF. CDR3 coding DNA: TGTGCCAGCAGCCGGGGGACTAGCGGTTCTGGTGGGCAGTTCTTC.

This chain links TRBV5-1 with TRBJ1-2, with 7 bases fitting TRBD1. The CDR3 length is 13 residues. Germline V gives CDR1 SGHRS, CDR2 YFSETQ. V was clipped by 7 bases and J by 4 bases; unmatched bases: 7. The CDR3: CASGQTGSYGYTF. The CDR3 region has the DNA TGCGCCAGCGGACAGACAGGGAGCTATGGCTACACCTTC.

The gene calls are TRBV6-5 and TRBJ1-1; no firm D call. Deletions cut 0 bases from V and 1 base from J, with 9 bases between. Germline CDR1 MNHEY, CDR2 SVGAGI. CDR3 length equals 15 residues. The CDR3 DNA sequence: TGTGCCAGCAGTTACTCGCGAGGATGGAACACTGAAGCTTTCTTT. Residues: CASSYSRGWNTEAFF.

This rearrangement joins TRBV7-2 to TRBJ1-1; weak D call: TRBD1 (5 bases). The CDR3 is 14 residues long. The germline V gene encodes CDR1 SGHTA and CDR2 FQGNSA. V lost 5 bases to trimming and J lost 6 bases, with 16 bases between them. Written as DNA, the CDR3 is TGTGCCAGCAGCCCCCCGGACAATAGGGCTGAAGCTTTCTTT. It specifies CASSPPDNRAEAFF.

The J gene is TRBJ1-5, the V gene TRBV29-1; 7 positions match TRBD1. The CDR3 totals 12 residues. Germline V gene data show CDR1 as SQVTM and CDR2 as ANQGSEA. V was clipped by 5 bases and J by 4 bases; unmatched bases: 2. This CDR3 reads CSVSGQNQPQHF. The CDR3 coding sequence is TGCAGCGTTTCGGGACAGAATCAGCCCCAGCATTTT.

The CDR3 DNA follows: TGTGCCAGCAAGGACCAGGGATCACCCCTCCACTTT. Its translation: CASKDQGSPLHF. This chain connects TRBV2 to TRBJ1-6; D perhaps matches TRBD1 (5 bases). Germline V lookup: CDR1 SNHLY, CDR2 FYNNEI. The germline V and J ends were trimmed by 7 bases and 10 bases, with 11 bases remaining between them. The CDR3 runs 12 residues.

V usage is TRBV7-9 and J usage is TRBJ2-1, with D tentatively TRBD2 (5 bases). CDR1 is SEHNR, CDR2 FQNEAQ, per germline (reference sequence). V was pared by 3 bases and J by 8 bases, with 5 bases between. The CDR3 is made up of 11 amino acids. For the CDR3, the DNA is TGTGCCAGCAGCTTGGGAGATGAGCAGTTCTTC. It is translated as CASSLGDEQFF.

This rearrangement joins TRBV29-1 to TRBJ1-2; D is uncertain. The CDR3 is made up of 13 amino acids. V lost 3 bases and J 2 bases, leaving 10 bases between the germline ends. Germline V gene sequence: CDR1 SQVTM, CDR2 ANQGSEA. DNA of the CDR3: TGCAGCGTTGAGGCCGGGTCGAACTATGGCTACACCTTC. Its translation: CSVEAGSNYGYTF.

Notes on this clone: Other DNA sequences in this sample translate to the same CDR3. CDR3 nucleotide sequence: TGTGCCAGTAGAGAGGGGAACACTGAAGCTTTCTTT. Amino acid sequence: CASREGNTEAFF. The chain employs TRBV19 and TRBJ1-1, with unresolved D. The V gene lost 6 bases and the J gene lost 1 base, with 6 bases spanning the gap. Germline-derived CDR1 and CDR2 are LNHDA and SQIVND (reference sequence). CDR3 size: 12 residues.

V gene TRBV10-2 combines with J gene TRBJ2-5; 16 bases line up with TRBD2. With 5 bases clipped from V and 0 bases from J, the junction kept 6 bases outside the gene matches. The CDR3 consists of 18 residues. Per the germline V gene, CDR1 is WSHSY and CDR2 is SAAADI. CDR3 bases: TGCGCCAGCAGTATCCCGGGACTAGCGGGAGGGAACCAAGAGACCCAGTACTTC. Translation gives CASSIPGLAGGNQETQYF.

The rearrangement links TRBV5-1 to TRBJ2-3; tentative D call: TRBD2 (5 bases). The CDR3 is 17 amino acids. V was shortened by 0 bases and J by 0 bases, with 14 bases between the two germline ends. CDR1 SGHRS and CDR2 YFSETQ come from the germline V gene. DNA for the CDR3: TGCGCCAGCAGCTTGGAGGCTGACTACTATAGCACAGATACGCAGTATTTT. Residues: CASSLEADYYSTDTQYF.

The V call is TRBV7-9, the J call TRBJ1-4; 8 nucleotides agree with TRBD1. Per the germline V gene, CDR1 is SEHNR and CDR2 is FQNEAQ (reference sequence). This CDR3 is built from 14 residues. The trim removed 1 base at V and 5 bases at J, leaving 0 bases unmatched. Here the CDR3 reads CASSLGQGNEKLFF. CDR3 nucleotides: TGTGCCAGCAGCTTAGGACAGGGGAATGAAAAACTGTTTTTT.

The chain uses TRBV28 and TRBJ2-5, with 7 bases that match TRBD1. This CDR3 contains 16 residues. In germline, CDR1 is MDHEN, CDR2 SYDVKM. V was pared by 6 bases and J by 0 bases, with 10 bases of the junction left unmatched. CDR3 sequence: CASSPGTVMYQETQYF. The CDR3 DNA is TGTGCCAGCAGCCCCGGGACAGTCATGTACCAAGAGACCCAGTACTTC.

This clone occurred a few times. This sequence joins TRBV7-2 and TRBJ2-1, with D maybe TRBD2 (5 bases). CDR1 SGHTA and CDR2 FQGNSA come from the germline V gene. The CDR3 runs to 14 residues. Trimming left V 2 bases short and J 8 bases short, with 13 bases between. DNA for the CDR3: TGTGCCAGCAGCTTAAACGAGGACTTTTATGAGCAGTTCTTC. Amino acids: CASSLNEDFYEQFF.

A word on this clone: Given the absence of the conserved phenylalanine or tryptophan at the CDR3 end, a read error is likely. The DNA is left out, because the CDR3 cannot be placed on it with certainty; the CDR3 is given as TCRdb lists it. The chain couples TRBV19 to TRBJ1-4; the table's D call TRBD1 went unverified against the DNA. Germline lookup yields CDR1 LNHDA and CDR2 SQIVND (reference sequence). The CDR3 is 8 residues long, ends included. The CDR3 reads CASKTGGV.

The chain couples TRBV9 to TRBJ2-2, with 12 positions matching TRBD2. Germline CDR1 reads SGDLS; CDR2 reads YYNGEE. The CDR3 loop spans 18 amino acids. J lost 4 bases, V lost 0 bases, and 7 bases had no gene match. CDR3 loop: CASSVESRLAGVTGELFF. The CDR3 DNA sequence: TGTGCCAGCAGCGTAGAGAGCAGACTAGCGGGAGTCACCGGGGAGCTGTTTTTT.

In DNA, the CDR3 is TGTGCCAGCAGCGCCCGACTAGCGGGAGGGAAGATACCTAGCACAGATACGCAGTATTTT. It encodes CASSARLAGGKIPSTDTQYF. The chain employs TRBV7-8 and TRBJ2-3; 14 positions match TRBD2. The CDR3 has 20 residues. Trimming cost V 5 bases and J 0 bases; bases outside gene matches: 13. CDR1 is SGHVS and CDR2 is FQNEAQ in the germline V gene.

This clone was seen a single time. The rearrangement joins TRBV4-2 to TRBJ2-2; 10 bases are shared with TRBD1. There are 16 residues in the CDR3. Germline values: CDR1 LGHNA, CDR2 YNFKEQ. Unmatched junction bases numbered 3, after V lost 1 base and J lost 4 bases. This chain's CDR3 is CASSQGGTGATGELFF. CDR3 bases: TGTGCCAGCAGCCAAGGAGGGACAGGGGCCACCGGGGAGCTGTTTTTT.

Of note for this clone: A junction end diverges from the germline sequence, so it may reflect a read error. V and J are TRBV5-1 and TRBJ1-2, with 8 bases that match TRBD1. The CDR3 length is 15 residues. Germline values: CDR1 SGHRS, CDR2 YFSETQ. The CDR3 loop is CASSPGDRTTYGCTF. The CDR3 DNA sequence: TGCGCCAGCAGCCCGGGGGACAGGACGACTTATGGCTGCACCTTC.